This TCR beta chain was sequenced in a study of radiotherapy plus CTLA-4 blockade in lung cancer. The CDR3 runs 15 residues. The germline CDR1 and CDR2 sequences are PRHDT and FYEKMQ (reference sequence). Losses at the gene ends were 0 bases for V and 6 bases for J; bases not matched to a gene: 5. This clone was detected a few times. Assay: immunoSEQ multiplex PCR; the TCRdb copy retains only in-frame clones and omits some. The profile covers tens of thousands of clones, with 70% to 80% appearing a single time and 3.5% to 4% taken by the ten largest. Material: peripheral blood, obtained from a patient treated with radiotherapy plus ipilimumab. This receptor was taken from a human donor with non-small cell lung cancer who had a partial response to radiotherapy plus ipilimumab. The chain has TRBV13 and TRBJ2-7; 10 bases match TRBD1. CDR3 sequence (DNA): TGTGCCAGCAGCTTAGGGGACAGGGGGTCCGCCGAGCAGTACTTC. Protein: CASSLGDRGSAEQYF.